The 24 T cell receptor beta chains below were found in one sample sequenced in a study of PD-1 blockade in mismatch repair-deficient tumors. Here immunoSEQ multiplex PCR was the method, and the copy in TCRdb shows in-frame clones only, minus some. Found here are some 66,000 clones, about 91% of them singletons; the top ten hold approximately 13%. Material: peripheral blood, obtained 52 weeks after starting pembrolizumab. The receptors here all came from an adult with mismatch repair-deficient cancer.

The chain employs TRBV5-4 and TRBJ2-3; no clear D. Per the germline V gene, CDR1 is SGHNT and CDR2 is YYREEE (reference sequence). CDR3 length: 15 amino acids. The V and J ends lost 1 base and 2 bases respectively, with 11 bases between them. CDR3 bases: TGTGCCAGCAGCTTGTCTCAGTCGATCACAGATACGCAGTATTTT. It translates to CASSLSQSITDTQYF.

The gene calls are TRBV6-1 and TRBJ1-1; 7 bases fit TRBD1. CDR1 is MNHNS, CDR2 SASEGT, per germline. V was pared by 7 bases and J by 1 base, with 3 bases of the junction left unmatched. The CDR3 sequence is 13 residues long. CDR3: CASTRQGNTEAFF. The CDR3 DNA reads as TGTGCCAGCACCCGACAGGGGAACACTGAAGCTTTCTTT.

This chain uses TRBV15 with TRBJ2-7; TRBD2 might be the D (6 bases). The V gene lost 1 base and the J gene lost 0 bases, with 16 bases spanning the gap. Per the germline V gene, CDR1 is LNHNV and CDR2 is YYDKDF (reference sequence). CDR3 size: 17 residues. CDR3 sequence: CATSRGVRSSGSYEQYF. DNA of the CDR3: TGTGCCACCAGCAGAGGAGTACGGAGTAGCGGCTCCTACGAGCAGTACTTC.

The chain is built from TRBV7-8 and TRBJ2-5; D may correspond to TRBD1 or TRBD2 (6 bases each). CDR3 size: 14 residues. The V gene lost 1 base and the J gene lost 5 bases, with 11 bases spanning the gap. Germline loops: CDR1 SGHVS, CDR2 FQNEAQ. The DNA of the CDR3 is TGTGCCAGCAGCTTAGACGGGGGCTTGGAGACCCAGTACTTC. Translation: CASSLDGGLETQYF.

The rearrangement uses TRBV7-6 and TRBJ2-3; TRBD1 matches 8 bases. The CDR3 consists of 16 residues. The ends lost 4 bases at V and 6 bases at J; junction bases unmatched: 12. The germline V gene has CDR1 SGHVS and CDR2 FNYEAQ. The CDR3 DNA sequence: TGTGCCAGCAGCTCAACCGGGACAGGCGGAGGGGATACGCAGTATTTT. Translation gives CASSSTGTGGGDTQYF.

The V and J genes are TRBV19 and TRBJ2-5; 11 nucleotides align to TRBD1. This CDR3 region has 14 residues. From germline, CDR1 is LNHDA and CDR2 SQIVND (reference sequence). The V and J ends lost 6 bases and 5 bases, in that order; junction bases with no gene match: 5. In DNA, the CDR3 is TGTGCCAGTAGCCCTGGACAGGGGGCCGAGACCCAGTACTTC. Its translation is CASSPGQGAETQYF.

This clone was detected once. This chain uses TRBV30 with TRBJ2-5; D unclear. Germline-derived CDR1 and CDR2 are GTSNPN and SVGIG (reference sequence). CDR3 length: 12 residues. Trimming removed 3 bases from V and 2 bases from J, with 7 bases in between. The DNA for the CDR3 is TGTGCCTGGAGCAAAATACAAGAGACCCAGTACTTC. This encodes CAWSKIQETQYF.

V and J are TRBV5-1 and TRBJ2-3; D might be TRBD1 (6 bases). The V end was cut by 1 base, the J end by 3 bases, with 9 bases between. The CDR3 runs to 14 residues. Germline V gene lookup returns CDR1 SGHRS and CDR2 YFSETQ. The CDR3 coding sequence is TGCGCCAGCAGCTTGAACAGGGCAACAGATACGCAGTATTTT. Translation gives CASSLNRATDTQYF.

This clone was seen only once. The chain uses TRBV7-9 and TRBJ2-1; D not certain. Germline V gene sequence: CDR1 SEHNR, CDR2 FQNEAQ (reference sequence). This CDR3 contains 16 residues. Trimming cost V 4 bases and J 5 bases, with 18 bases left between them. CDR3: CASSSHDLYQHNEQFF. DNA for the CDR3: TGTGCCAGCAGCTCTCACGACCTTTACCAGCACAATGAGCAGTTCTTC.

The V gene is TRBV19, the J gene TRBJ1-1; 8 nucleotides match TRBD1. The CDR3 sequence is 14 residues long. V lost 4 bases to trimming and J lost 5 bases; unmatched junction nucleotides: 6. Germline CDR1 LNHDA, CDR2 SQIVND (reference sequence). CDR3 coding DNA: TGTGCCAGTAGTACTGGACAGGGAAGGACTGAAGCTTTCTTT. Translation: CASSTGQGRTEAFF.

Written as DNA, the CDR3 is TGTGCCAGCTCACGGGTCAATGAGCAGTTCTTC. It is translated as CASSRVNEQFF. The chain is built from TRBV18 and TRBJ2-1, with D hard to call. V lost 4 bases to trimming and J lost 6 bases, with 4 bases between them. The V gene's germline CDR1 is KGHSH and CDR2 LQKENI. The CDR3 is 11 amino acids.

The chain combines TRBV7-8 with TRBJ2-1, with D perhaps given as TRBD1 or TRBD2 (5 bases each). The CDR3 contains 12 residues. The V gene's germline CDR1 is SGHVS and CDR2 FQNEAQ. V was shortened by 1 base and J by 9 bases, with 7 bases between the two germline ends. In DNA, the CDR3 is TGTGCCAGCAGCTTAGTGGGGACTGAGCAGTTCTTC. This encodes CASSLVGTEQFF.

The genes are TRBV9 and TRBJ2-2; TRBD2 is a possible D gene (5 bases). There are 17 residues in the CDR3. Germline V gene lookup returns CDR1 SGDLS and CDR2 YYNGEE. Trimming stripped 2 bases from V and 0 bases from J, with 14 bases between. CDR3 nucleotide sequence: TGTGCCAGCAGCGTCACCCTGACTACTGCGAACACCGGGGAGCTGTTTTTT. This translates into CASSVTLTTANTGELFF.

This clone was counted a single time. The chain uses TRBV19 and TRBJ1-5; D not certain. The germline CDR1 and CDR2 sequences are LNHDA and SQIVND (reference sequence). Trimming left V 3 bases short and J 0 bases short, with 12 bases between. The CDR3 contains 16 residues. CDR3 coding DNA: TGTGCCAGTAGTATTGGGCCTCGGTATAGCAATCAGCCCCAGCATTTT. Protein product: CASSIGPRYSNQPQHF.

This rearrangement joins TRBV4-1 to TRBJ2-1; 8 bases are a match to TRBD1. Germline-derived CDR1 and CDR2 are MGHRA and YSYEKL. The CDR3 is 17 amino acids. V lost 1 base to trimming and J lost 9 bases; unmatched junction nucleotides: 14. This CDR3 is CASSQGGKRTGPFEQFF. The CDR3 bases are TGCGCCAGCAGCCAAGGGGGTAAGCGGACAGGGCCGTTTGAGCAGTTCTTC.

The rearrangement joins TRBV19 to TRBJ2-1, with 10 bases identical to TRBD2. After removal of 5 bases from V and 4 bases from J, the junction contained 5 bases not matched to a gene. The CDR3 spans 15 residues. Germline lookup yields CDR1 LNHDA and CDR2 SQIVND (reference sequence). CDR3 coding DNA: TGTGCCAGTAGTCCGGGACTAGCGAATTACAATGAGCAGTTCTTC. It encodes CASSPGLANYNEQFF.

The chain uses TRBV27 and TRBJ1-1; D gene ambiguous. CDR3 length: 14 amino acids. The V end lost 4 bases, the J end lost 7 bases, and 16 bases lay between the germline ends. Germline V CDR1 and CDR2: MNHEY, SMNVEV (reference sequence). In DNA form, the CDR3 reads TGTGCCAGCAGTTCCCGACCCGATCGGGGTGAAGCTTTCTTT. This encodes CASSSRPDRGEAFF.

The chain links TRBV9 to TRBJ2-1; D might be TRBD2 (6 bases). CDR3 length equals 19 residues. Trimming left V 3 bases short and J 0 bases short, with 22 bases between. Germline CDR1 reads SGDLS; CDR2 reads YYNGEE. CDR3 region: CASSDTKAGAGISYNEQFF. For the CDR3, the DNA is TGTGCCAGCAGCGATACAAAAGCGGGTGCGGGAATCTCCTACAATGAGCAGTTCTTC.

CDR3 protein: CASSFRTALGGPYNEQFF. CDR3 DNA sequence: TGCGCCAGCAGCTTCCGGACGGCTCTAGGCGGGCCCTACAATGAGCAGTTCTTC. The V and J genes are TRBV5-1 and TRBJ2-1; tentatively, D is TRBD2 (5 bases). Germline V gene lookup returns CDR1 SGHRS and CDR2 YFSETQ. The CDR3 has 18 amino acids. Trimming removed 2 bases at V and 2 bases at J, with 20 bases between.

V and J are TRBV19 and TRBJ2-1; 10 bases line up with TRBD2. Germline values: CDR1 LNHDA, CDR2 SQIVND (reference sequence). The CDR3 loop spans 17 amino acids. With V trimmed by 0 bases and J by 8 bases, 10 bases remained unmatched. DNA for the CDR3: TGTGCCAGTAGTATAGATAGTGGAGCTAGCGGGAGTTATGAGCAGTTCTTC. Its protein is CASSIDSGASGSYEQFF.

CDR3: CASSPSGIQETQYF. CDR3 coding DNA: TGTGCCAGCTCACCATCCGGGATTCAAGAGACCCAGTACTTC. The chain is built from TRBV18 and TRBJ2-5; a possible D gene is TRBD2 (5 bases). The CDR3 is 14 amino acids. The ends were cut back, 2 bases at V and 2 bases at J, with 9 bases in the middle. Germline V gene sequence: CDR1 KGHSH, CDR2 LQKENI.

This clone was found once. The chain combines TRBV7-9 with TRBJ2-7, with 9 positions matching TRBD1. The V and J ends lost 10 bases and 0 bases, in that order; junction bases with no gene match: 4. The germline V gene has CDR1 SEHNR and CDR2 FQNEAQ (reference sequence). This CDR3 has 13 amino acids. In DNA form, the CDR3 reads TGTGCCACCCGGGACAGGGACTCCTACGAGCAGTACTTC. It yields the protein CATRDRDSYEQYF.

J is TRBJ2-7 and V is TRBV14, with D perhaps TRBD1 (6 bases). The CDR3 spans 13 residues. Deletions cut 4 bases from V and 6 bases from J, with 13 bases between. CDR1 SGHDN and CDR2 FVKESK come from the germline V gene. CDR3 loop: CASSLQGVGEQYF. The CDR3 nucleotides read TGTGCCAGCAGCCTACAGGGAGTCGGCGAGCAGTACTTC.

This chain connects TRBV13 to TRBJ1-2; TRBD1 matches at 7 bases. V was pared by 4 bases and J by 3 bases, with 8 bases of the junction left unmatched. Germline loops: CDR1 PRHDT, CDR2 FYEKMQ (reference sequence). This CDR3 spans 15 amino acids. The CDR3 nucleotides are TGTGCCAGCAGCTCGTCCGAGGGGGCAGACTATGGCTACACCTTC. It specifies CASSSSEGADYGYTF.